This T cell receptor beta chain was recovered during a study of blood T cell repertoires in COVID-19. As for the study in general: Collection of acute and convalescent COVID-19 samples took place in the United States, Italy and Spain.

Sequencing was performed with immunoSEQ multiplex PCR; in TCRdb, only in-frame clones are kept and a portion is missing. The data show 160,000 or so clones, with under 90% seen just once and over 15% held by the top ten. After removal of 7 bases from V and 3 bases from J, the junction contained 6 bases not matched to a gene. Germline-derived CDR1 and CDR2 are WSHSY and SAAADI. This CDR3 has 14 amino acids. Living in 24 US areas, the participants were between about 18 and 90 years of age. Donors were grouped by their self-reported clinical history. In Cohort 3, a recovered donor had either two negative PCRs, clearance, or symptom resolution.

Input material: PBMCs or T cells enriched from blood (not recorded which). This clonotype originated in a man aged 60 to 75 who had recovered from COVID-19. The chain links TRBV10-2 to TRBJ1-5; 7 bases map to TRBD1. DNA for the CDR3: TGCGCCAGCACCGACAGGGCCTCCAATCAGCCCCAGCATTTT. This sequence encodes CASTDRASNQPQHF.